The 11 T cell receptor beta chains below were found in one sample sequenced in a study of tumor-infiltrating lymphocytes in primary liver carcinoma. The source of the blood RNA was unsorted whole blood, and germline DNA was extracted as well. Making TCR beta cDNA involved around 540 ng total RNA and a constant-region primer. Three nested multiplex PCR rounds, a slightly modified ARM-PCR, produced the libraries for TCR beta. With TRBV1-TRBV30 forward primers and a C-beta reverse primer, the first two PCR rounds were run for roughly 10 cycles each. TCRdb fed the multiplex PCR reads into MiXCR, producing one record per CDR3 protein. The top ten hold 9% to 10% of the sample, which has hundreds of thousands of distinct CDR3 sequences, 65% seen once. Sequenced material: peripheral blood. The receptors shown here come from a man aged 40-55 years with primary liver carcinoma and hepatitis B virus infection.

Note on this clonotype: The junction and the germline gene differ at one end; a read error may be behind it. This chain uses TRBV11-2 with TRBJ1-5; maybe TRBD1 (6 bases). Germline values: CDR1 SGHAT, CDR2 FQNNGV. The CDR3 sequence is 15 residues long. The CDR3 region has the DNA TGTGTCAGCAGCTTGACCACAGGGACGGGGCAGTCCCAGCATTTT. Amino acid sequence: CVSSLTTGTGQSQHF.

Comment on this clonotype: A much larger clone differs by one base, so this may be a read error. V usage is TRBV12-3 or TRBV12-4 and J usage is TRBJ2-1; perhaps TRBD2 as D (5 bases). The CDR3 covers 16 residues. The CDR3 nucleotides are TGTGCCAGCAGTTTGGGAGCGGAGACTTCCTACAATGAGCACTTCTTC. Its protein product is CASSLGAETSYNEHFF.

There are many counts of this clonotype. This chain uses TRBV29-1 with TRBJ2-2; D is perhaps TRBD2 (7 bases). The germline V gene has CDR1 SQVTM and CDR2 ANQGSEA. V was trimmed by 6 bases and J by 2 bases, leaving 19 bases between them. The CDR3 contains 16 residues. This CDR3 reads CSVKGGPAGNTGELFF. In nucleotides, the CDR3 is TGCAGCGTCAAAGGGGGGCCAGCGGGAAACACCGGGGAGCTGTTTTTT.

As regards this clonotype: Here the CDR3 omits its conserved ending phenylalanine or tryptophan, so a read error is the likely source. This chain uses TRBV10-3 with TRBJ1-6; no reliable D call. CDR3 length: 14 amino acids. Germline V CDR1 and CDR2: ENHRY, SYGVKD. Here the CDR3 DNA reads TGTGCTATCCGTGAAAGGTCTCAGGATTCACCCCTCCACCTT. Translating it yields CAIRERSQDSPLHL.

This clonotype was seen a handful of times. J is TRBJ1-5 and V is TRBV30; D might be TRBD1 (5 bases). Germline assignment: CDR1 GTSNPN and CDR2 SVGIG (reference sequence). V lost 1 base and J lost 5, with 9 bases in between. The CDR3 length is 13 residues. The CDR3 sequence: CAWSGRGDQPQHF. The CDR3 DNA reads as TGTGCCTGGAGTGGAAGAGGGGATCAGCCCCAGCATTTT. Using reference TRBV30 and TRBJ1-5 for the parts outside the CDR3, the full variable domain is SQTIHQWPATLVQPVGSPLSLECTVEGTSNPNLYWYRQAAGRGLQLLFYSVGIGQISSEVPQNLSASRPQDRQFILSSKKLLLSDSGFYLCAWSGRGDQPQHFGDGTRLSIL.

With regard to this clonotype: Given a much more abundant clone one base away, this may be a read error. The chain has TRBV6-2 or TRBV6-3 and TRBJ1-2; D uncertain. CDR1 and CDR2 from the germline V gene are MNHEY and SVGEGT. The CDR3 is 13 amino acids. V gave up 6 bases and J gave up 3 bases, with 11 bases separating them. The CDR3 sequence: CASSPRSDYGYTF. The CDR3 nucleotides are TGTGCCAGCAGCCCCCGGAGCGACTATGGCTACACCTTC.

As to this clonotype: This may arise from a read error, as a much more abundant clone is one base away. The chain carries TRBV6-5 and TRBJ1-6, with TRBD1 matching 7 bases. The CDR3 extends over 16 amino acids. CDR1 is MNHEY and CDR2 is SVGAGI in the germline V gene. The CDR3: CASRKDRLSPYSPHHF. The CDR3 DNA follows: TGTGCCAGCAGGAAGGACAGGCTCAGTCCCTATTCACCCCACCACTTT.

The CDR3 DNA follows: TGTGCCTGCAAACAGACAGGGCGATCTCCGGGAAACACCATATATTTT. Its translation is CACKQTGRSPGNTIYF. The chain uses TRBV6-6 and TRBJ1-3; TRBD1 agrees at 7 bases. The CDR3 has 16 amino acids. The ends lost 11 bases at V and 4 bases at J; junction bases unmatched: 17. Germline V gene data show CDR1 as MNHNY and CDR2 as SVGAGI (reference sequence).

V and J are TRBV5-1 and TRBJ2-5; 9 bases align to TRBD2. After removal of 4 bases from V and 2 bases from J, the junction contained 6 bases not matched to a gene. Germline V gives CDR1 SGHRS, CDR2 YFSETQ. The CDR3 sequence is 15 residues long. CDR3 DNA sequence: TGCGCCAGCAGCCTTCTCAGCGGGGGGCAAGAGACCCAGTACTTC. Protein sequence: CASSLLSGGQETQYF.

On this clonotype: One junction end does not reproduce the germline sequence, and a read error may be involved. The chain couples TRBV19 to TRBJ1-4, with D maybe TRBD1 (5 bases). The germline V gene has CDR1 LNHDA and CDR2 SQIVND (reference sequence). The CDR3 is 15 residues long. This chain's CDR3 is CASSPGTGLNEKLLF. Written as DNA, the CDR3 is TGTGCCAGTAGTCCCGGGACGGGACTTAATGAAAAACTGCTTTTT.

The chain combines TRBV5-4 with TRBJ2-5, with 10 positions matching TRBD1. There are 14 residues in the CDR3. Germline-derived CDR1 and CDR2 are SGHNT and YYREEE (reference sequence). Trimming cost V 4 bases and J 5 bases; bases outside gene matches: 5. CDR3 in amino acids: CASSDGQGGETQYF. CDR3 DNA sequence: TGTGCCAGCAGCGATGGACAGGGGGGTGAGACCCAGTACTTC.